This note documents a single TCR beta chain sequence. Which antigen it targets is not known. No much larger clone is present one base from it, and per-base qualities are unavailable. Peripheral blood CD8+ and CD4+ T cells from healthy donors, Susac syndrome patients and multiple sclerosis patients were profiled using high-throughput TCR beta sequencing. Healthy donors were included as age- and sex-matched controls. Bulk CD8+ and CD4+ T cells were purified magnetically by negative isolation, whereas CD8+ TEMRA cells were enriched by FACS. Blood was collected in EDTA tubes and processed within 24 hours, with PBMCs isolated through density gradient centrifugation. PBMCs destined for TCR sequencing were cryopreserved in liquid nitrogen and later thawed in a 37 °C water bath. Purity of sorted or isolated CD4+, CD8+ and CD8+ TEMRA cells was at least 90%. V is clipped by 0 bases and J by 4 bases, and the sequence between their germline boundaries is 12 bases long. Taken from the germline V gene, the CDR1 and CDR2 loops are SGHRS and YFSETQ. The CDR3 runs 15 residues from the cysteine to the phenylalanine. Of the read, only the CDR3 DNA is kept; its 45 bases are in frame from base 1.

RNA was extracted using the RNeasy kit, and roughly 0.5 to 1 ug of the RNA was reverse transcribed with random hexamers. The immunoSEQ multiplex PCR assay, which covers 54 Vbeta and 13 Jbeta segments, was used to amplify TCR beta CDR3 regions. PCR amplification bias was corrected by using a synthetic template baseline for primer optimization and computational correction. As for the authors' bioinformatics: Only productive sequences were kept, with reads annotated to V, D and J genes according to IMGT and analyzed in immunoSEQ Analyzer. To calculate clonality, Shannon entropy was normalized by log2 of the number of productive unique sequences and then subtracted from one. For each patient and control, public and private clones were evaluated among the 100 most prevalent clones. Clones were defined as Susac-specific when absent from the healthy and MS cohorts, from over a thousand published viral clones and from other ImmuneACCESS disease sequences. The public reads were reanalyzed by TCRdb: fastp trimming at Q25, MiXCR alignment, in-frame beta chains only. Identical CDR3 proteins give one entry, which carries the most common genes and DNA. TCRdb, rather than the study authors, made the V and J calls. This sample gives about 190,000 distinct CDR3 sequences in total; 85% to 95% of them show up just once. The ten largest clonotypes hold 0.095% to 0.12% of the sample.

This sample is part of a study of CD8 T cells in Susac syndrome (dated by TCRdb to between 2018 and 2021). About the study as a whole: The study used repertoire sequencing to test whether antigen drove CD8+ T cell activation and differentiation in Susac syndrome.

What the study reported, not specific to this receptor: The study acknowledged that relatively few individuals were included in the TCR sequencing and HLA analysis.

The receptor was derived from a human donor in good health. The source material was CD4+ T cells from PBMCs. The rearranged segments are TRBV5-1 and TRBJ2-3; possibly the D gene is TRBD2, per 6 matching bases. CDR3 reads: CASSLASGPSDTQYF. The DNA is TGCGCCAGCAGCTTGGCAAGCGGGCCATCAGATACGCAGTATTTT.